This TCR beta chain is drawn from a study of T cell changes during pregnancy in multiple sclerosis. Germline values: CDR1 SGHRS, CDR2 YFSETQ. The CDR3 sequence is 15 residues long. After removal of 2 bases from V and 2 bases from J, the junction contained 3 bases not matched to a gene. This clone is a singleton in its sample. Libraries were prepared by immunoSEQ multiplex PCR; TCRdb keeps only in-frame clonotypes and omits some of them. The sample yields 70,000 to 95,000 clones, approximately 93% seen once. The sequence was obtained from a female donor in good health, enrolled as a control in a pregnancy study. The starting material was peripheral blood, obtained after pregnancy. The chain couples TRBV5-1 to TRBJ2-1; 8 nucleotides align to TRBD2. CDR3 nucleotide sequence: TGCGCCAGCAGCTTTACTAGCGGTACCTACAATGAGCAGTTCTTC. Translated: CASSFTSGTYNEQFF.